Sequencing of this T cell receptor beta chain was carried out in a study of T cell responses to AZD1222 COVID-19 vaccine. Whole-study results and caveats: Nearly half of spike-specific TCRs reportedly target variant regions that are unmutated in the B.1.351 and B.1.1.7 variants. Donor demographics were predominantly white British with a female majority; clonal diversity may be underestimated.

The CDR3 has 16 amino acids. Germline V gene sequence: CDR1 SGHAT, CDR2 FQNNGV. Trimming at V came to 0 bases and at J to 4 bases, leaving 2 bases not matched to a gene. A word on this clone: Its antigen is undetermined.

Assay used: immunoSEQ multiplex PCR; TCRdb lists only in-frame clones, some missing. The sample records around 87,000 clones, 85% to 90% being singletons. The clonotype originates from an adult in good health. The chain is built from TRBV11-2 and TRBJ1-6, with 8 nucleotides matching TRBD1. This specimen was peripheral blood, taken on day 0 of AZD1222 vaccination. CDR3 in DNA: TGTGCCAGCAGCTTAGATCGGACAGGGTATAATTCACCCCTCCACTTT. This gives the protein CASSLDRTGYNSPLHF.